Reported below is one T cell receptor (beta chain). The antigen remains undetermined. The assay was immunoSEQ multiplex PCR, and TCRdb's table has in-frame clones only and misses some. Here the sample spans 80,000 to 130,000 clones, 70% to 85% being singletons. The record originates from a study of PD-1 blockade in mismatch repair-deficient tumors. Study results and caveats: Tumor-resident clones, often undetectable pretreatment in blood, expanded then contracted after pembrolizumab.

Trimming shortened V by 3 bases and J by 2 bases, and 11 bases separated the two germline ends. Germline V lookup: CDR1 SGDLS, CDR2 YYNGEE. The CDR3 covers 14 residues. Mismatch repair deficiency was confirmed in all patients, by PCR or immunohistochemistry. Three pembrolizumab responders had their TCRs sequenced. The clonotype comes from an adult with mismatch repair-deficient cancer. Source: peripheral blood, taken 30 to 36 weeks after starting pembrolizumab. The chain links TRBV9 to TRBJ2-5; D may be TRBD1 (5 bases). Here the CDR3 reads CASSAVGVQETQYF. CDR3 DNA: TGTGCCAGCAGCGCGGTAGGGGTTCAAGAGACCCAGTACTTC.